This T cell receptor (beta chain) comes out of a study of long-term antiretroviral therapy in people with HIV. Study-wide points: When set beside controls, HIV repertoires had CDR3 length ranges that were narrower. Blood, drawn from the mid-2000s to the late 2010s, may reflect older ART regimens.

Points on this clone: The target antigen is unknown.

The assay, immunoSEQ v3.0, was run at survey level. TCRdb's copy holds only in-frame clones and misses some; the assay was immunoSEQ multiplex PCR. This table has 20,000 to 25,000 clones, around 80% appearing once. The specimen comprised unsorted PBMCs, sampled 0.5 years after starting antiretroviral therapy. This sequence was found in a man between 18 and 29 years old with HIV.

CDR3 region: CASSDIRTSGGEEDTQYF. Here the CDR3 DNA reads TGTGCCAGCAGTGATATCCGGACTAGCGGGGGGGAAGAAGATACGCAGTATTTT. The gene calls are TRBV2 and TRBJ2-3; 15 positions match TRBD2. Per germline, CDR1 SNHLY and CDR2 FYNNEI. The CDR3 is 18 residues long. After removal of 3 bases from V and 5 bases from J, the junction contained 9 bases not matched to a gene.